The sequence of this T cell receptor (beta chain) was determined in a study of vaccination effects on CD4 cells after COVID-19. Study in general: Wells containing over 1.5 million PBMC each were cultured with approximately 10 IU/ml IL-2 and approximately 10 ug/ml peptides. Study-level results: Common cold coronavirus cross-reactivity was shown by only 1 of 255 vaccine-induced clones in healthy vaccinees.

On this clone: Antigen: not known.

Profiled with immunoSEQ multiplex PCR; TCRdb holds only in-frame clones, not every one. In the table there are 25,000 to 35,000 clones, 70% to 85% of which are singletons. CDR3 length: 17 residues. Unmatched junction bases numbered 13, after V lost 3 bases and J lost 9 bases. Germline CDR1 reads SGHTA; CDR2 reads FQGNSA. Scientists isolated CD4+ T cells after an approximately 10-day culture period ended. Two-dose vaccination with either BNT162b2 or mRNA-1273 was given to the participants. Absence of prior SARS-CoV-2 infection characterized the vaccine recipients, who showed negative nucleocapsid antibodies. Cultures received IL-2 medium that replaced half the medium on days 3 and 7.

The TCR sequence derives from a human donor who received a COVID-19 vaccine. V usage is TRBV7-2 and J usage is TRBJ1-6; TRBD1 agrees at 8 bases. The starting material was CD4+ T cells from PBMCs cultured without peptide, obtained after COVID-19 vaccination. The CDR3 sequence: CASSFGQGAGSGSPLHF. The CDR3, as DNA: TGTGCCAGCAGCTTTGGGCAGGGGGCGGGTTCGGGTTCACCCCTCCACTTT.